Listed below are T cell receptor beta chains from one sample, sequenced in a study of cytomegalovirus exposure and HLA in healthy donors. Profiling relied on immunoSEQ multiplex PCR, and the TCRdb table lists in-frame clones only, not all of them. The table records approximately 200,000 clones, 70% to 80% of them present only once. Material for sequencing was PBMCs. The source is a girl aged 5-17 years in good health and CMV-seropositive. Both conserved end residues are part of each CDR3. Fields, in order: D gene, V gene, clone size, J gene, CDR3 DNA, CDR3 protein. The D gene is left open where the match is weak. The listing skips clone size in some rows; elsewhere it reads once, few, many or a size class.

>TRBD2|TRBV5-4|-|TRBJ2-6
TGTGCCAGCAGCATGACTAGCGGGGGGGCGGGGGCCAACGTCCTGACTTTC
CASSMTSGGAGANVLTF
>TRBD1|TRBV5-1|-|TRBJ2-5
TGCGCCAGCATCCAGACAGGGACGGAGACCCAGTACTTC
CASIQTGTETQYF
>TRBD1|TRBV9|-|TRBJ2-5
TGTGCCAGCAGCGTGGCCGGACAGGGTGACGAGACCCAGTACTTC
CASSVAGQGDETQYF
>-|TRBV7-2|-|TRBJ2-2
TGTGCCAGCAGCTTAGTCTCGGGGGGCGGAATCTTAACCGGGGAGCTGTTTTTT
CASSLVSGGGILTGELFF
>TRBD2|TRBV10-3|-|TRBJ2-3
TGTGCCATCAGCGATCTAGCGGGGGGGCCAACAGATACGCAGTATTTT
CAISDLAGGPTDTQYF
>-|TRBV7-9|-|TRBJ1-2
TGTGCCAGCAGCTTAGCGGGCAGGAACTATGGCTACACCTTC
CASSLAGRNYGYTF
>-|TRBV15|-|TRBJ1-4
TGTGCCACCAGCAGAGATCCGGGAACTAATGAAAAACTGTTTTTT
CATSRDPGTNEKLFF
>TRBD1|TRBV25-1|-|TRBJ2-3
TGTGCCAGCAGTGTTTGGACAGGAGGCAACTCCACAGATACGCAGTATTTT
CASSVWTGGNSTDTQYF
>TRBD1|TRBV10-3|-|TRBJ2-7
TGTGCCATCAGTGAGGGGACAGGGAAGGTGTACGAGCAGTACTTC
CAISEGTGKVYEQYF
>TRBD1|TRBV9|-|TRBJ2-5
TGTGCCAGCAGCGTAGTAGGGACAGGGGAACAGACCCAGTACTTC
CASSVVGTGEQTQYF
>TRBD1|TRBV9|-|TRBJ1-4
TGTGCCAGCAGCCCAGGGGGCGGGGGATTTGGATTGGAAAAACTGTTTTTT
CASSPGGGGFGLEKLFF
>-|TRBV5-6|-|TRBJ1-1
TGTGCCAGCAGCTTGGCTTTCCGATCTTCGGGCACTGAAGCTTTCTTT
CASSLAFRSSGTEAFF
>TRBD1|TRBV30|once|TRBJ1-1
TGTGCCTGTACTGACAGGGGTTGGACTGAAGCTTTCTTT
CACTDRGWTEAFF
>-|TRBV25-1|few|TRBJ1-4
TGTGCCAGCAGCGCCCCTCTGGGCTCCGCAATCGCAAAACTGTTTTTT
CASSAPLGSAIAKLFF
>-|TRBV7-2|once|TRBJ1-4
TGTGCCAGCAGCTCCTACCCGGGACATATAAATGAAAAACTGTTTTTT
CASSSYPGHINEKLFF
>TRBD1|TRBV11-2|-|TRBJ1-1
TGTGCCAGCAGCTGGGACAGGGTAATTATGAACACTGAAGCTTTCTTT
CASSWDRVIMNTEAFF
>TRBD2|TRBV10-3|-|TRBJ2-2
TGTGCCATCAGCGGGATCCTGGGAGGACTAGCGGAAAACCTTGGGCTGTTTTTT
CAISGILGGLAENLGLFF
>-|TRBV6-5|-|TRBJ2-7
TGTGCCAGCAGTTACCGGGACACCTACGAGCAGTACTTC
CASSYRDTYEQYF
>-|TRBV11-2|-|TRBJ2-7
TGTGCCAGCAGCTTCTTAGCGGCCTACGAGCAGTACTTC
CASSFLAAYEQYF
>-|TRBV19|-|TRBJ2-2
TGTGCCAGTAGTATAGTCGGGGGAATAACCGGGGAGCTGTTTTTT
CASSIVGGITGELFF
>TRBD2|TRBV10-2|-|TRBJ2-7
TGCGCCAGCAGTGAGCAGACTAGCGGGGGCGAGCAGTACTTC
CASSEQTSGGEQYF
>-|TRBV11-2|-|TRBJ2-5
TGTGCCAGCAGCTTTAGTTGGCAAGAGACCCAGTACTTC
CASSFSWQETQYF
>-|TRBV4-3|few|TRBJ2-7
TGCGCCAGCAGCCAAGAGTTACTCTCCTACGAGCAGTACTTC
CASSQELLSYEQYF
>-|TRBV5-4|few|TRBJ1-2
TGTGCCAGCAGCAACGACGGAGACTATGGCTACACCTTC
CASSNDGDYGYTF
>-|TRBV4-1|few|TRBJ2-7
TGCGCCAGCAGCCAAGGGGAGGGGGGGGGATACGAGCAGTACTTC
CASSQGEGGGYEQYF
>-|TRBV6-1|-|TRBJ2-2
TGTGCCAGCAGACCGGGACAAGGCACCGGGGAGCTGTTTTTT
CASRPGQGTGELFF
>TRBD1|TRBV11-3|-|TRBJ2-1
TGTGCCAGCAGCGACAGGGGGCTGCATGAGCAGTTCTTC
CASSDRGLHEQFF
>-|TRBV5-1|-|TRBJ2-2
TGCGCCAGCAGCTTGGACAGCTTATCGAACACCGGGGAGCTGTTTTTT
CASSLDSLSNTGELFF
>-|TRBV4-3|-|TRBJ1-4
TGCGCCAGCAGCCAAGAAAGCGCAACTAATGAAAAACTGTTTTTT
CASSQESATNEKLFF
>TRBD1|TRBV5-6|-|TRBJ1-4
TGTGCCAGCAGCTTCCCGGGACAGAATGAAAAACTGTTTTTT
CASSFPGQNEKLFF